Listed here is a single T cell receptor (beta chain). What it binds is not known. The record originates from a study of T cells after yellow fever vaccination. Turning to the study itself: Libraries from low-cell-number fractions were prepared with the SMART-Seq v4 Ultra Low Input RNA kit.

This CDR3 has 14 residues. Trimming removed 6 bases from V and 2 bases from J; junction bases left unmatched: 6. Germline CDR1 is MNHEY and CDR2 is SMNVEV (reference sequence). 5'RACE template switching generated TCR cDNA, adding a universal primer site and UMIs. TCRdb ran MiXCR on the 5' RACE reads and lists one entry per CDR3 protein. The repertoire holds around 110,000 distinct CDR3 sequences, with 7.5% to 9.5% as singletons. Overall study results and limits: Most primary-vaccination clones reappeared after the booster (96% CD4, about 88% CD8). Peaking on day 5 versus 15, the secondary response was faster but weaker.

The sequenced sample was CD8+ T cells sorted from PBMCs, obtained 45 days after the yellow fever booster vaccination. This sequence joins TRBV27 and TRBJ2-5, with 7 bases identical to TRBD1. The TCR originated in a man aged 25-45 years who received the YFV17D yellow fever vaccine. CDR3 DNA: TGTGCCAGCAGCCCGACAGGGCGGCAAGAGACCCAGTACTTC. Protein sequence: CASSPTGRQETQYF.